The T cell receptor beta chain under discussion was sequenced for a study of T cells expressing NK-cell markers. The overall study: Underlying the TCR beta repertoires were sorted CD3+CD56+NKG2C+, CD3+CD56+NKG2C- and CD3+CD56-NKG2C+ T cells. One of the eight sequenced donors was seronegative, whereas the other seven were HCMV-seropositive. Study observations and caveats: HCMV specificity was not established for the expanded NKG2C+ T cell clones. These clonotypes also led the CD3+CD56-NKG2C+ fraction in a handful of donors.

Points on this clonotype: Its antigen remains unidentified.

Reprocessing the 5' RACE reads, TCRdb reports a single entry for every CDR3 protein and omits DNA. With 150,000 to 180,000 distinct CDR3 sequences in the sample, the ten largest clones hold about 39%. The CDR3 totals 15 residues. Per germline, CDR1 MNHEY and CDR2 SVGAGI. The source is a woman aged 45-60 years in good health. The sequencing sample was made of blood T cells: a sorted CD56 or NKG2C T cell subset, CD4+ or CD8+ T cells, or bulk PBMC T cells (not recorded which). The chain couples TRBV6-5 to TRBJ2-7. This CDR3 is CASSYSVYRSDEQYF.